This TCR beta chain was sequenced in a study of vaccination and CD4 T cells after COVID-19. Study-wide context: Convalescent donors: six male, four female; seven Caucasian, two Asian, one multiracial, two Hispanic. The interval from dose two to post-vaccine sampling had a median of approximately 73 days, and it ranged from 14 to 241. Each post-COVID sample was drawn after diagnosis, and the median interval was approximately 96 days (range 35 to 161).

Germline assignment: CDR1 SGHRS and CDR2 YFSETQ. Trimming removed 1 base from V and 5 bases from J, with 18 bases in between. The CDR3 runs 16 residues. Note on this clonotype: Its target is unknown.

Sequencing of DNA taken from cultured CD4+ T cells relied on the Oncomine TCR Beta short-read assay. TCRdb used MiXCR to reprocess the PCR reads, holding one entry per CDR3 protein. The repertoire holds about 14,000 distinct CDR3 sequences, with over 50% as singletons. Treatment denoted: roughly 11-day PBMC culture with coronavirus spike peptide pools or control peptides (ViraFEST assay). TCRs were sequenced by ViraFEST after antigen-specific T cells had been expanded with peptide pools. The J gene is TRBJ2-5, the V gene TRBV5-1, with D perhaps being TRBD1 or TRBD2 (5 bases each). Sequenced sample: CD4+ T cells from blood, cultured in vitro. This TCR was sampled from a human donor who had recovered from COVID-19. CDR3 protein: CASSLLGGVSGETQYF. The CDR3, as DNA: TGCGCCAGCAGCTTGCTTGGGGGAGTCTCCGGGGAGACCCAGTACTTC.